Listed here are 10 T cell receptor beta chains from one sample, sequenced in a study of early T cells in non-severe SARS-CoV-2 infection. TCRdb passed the 5' RACE reads through MiXCR, listing each CDR3 protein once. The sample includes 75,000 to 80,000 distinct CDR3 sequences, about 16% of them seen just once. The sequenced sample consisted of whole blood. Receptors were obtained from an adult who was a healthcare worker with PCR-confirmed SARS-CoV-2 infection or an uninfected control (not recorded which).

This clonotype has just a few counts. The chain has TRBV11-2 and TRBJ1-5, with D uncertain. This CDR3 has 15 residues. Germline V gene sequence: CDR1 SGHAT, CDR2 FQNNGV. Deletions cut 5 bases from V and 2 bases from J, with 13 bases between. The CDR3 region has the DNA TGTGCCAGCAGCCCGGAGGGTTATGGCAATCAGCCCCAGCATTTT. Translation: CASSPEGYGNQPQHF.

The genes are TRBV24-1 and TRBJ2-2; TRBD2 matches at 8 bases. V lost 0 bases and J lost 4; bases outside the gene matches: 15. This CDR3 has 20 residues. Germline CDR1 and CDR2: KGHDR and SFDVKD. The CDR3 reads CATSDLFTGGPPFGTGELFF. CDR3 sequence (DNA): TGTGCCACCAGTGATTTGTTTACGGGAGGGCCACCCTTTGGCACCGGGGAGCTGTTTTTT.

The table lists this clonotype with many counts. The chain combines TRBV6-2 or TRBV6-3 with TRBJ2-7; a weak D match, TRBD2 (5 bases). The germline V gene encodes CDR1 MNHEY and CDR2 SVGEGT. CDR3 length: 15 amino acids. V was trimmed by 6 bases and J by 0 bases, leaving 15 bases between them. CDR3 loop: CASSGTGGLSYEQYF. As DNA, the CDR3 is TGTGCCAGCAGCGGTACTGGCGGGCTCTCCTACGAGCAGTACTTC.

V usage is TRBV11-2 and J usage is TRBJ1-1, with D possibly TRBD1 on 6 matching bases. Looked up from germline, CDR1 is SGHAT and CDR2 is FQNNGV. With 2 bases removed from V and 4 bases from J, the gap between germline ends came to 20 bases. This CDR3 spans 17 amino acids. The CDR3 protein is CASSLSTGFGMGTEAFF. In DNA form, the CDR3 reads TGTGCCAGCAGCTTATCAACAGGGTTTGGTATGGGCACTGAAGCTTTCTTT.

This clonotype was seen a few times. This chain links TRBV6-5 with TRBJ1-2, with D perhaps TRBD1 (5 bases). Trimming pared 4 bases from V and 0 bases from J, leaving 12 bases between. The CDR3 consists of 15 residues. CDR1 and CDR2 from the germline V gene are MNHEY and SVGAGI. The CDR3 sequence is CASSSQGPANYGYTF. CDR3 DNA sequence: TGTGCCAGCAGTTCGCAGGGCCCGGCTAACTATGGCTACACCTTC.

This clonotype was picked up a small number of times. The chain is built from TRBV27 and TRBJ1-3, with TRBD1 matching 9 bases. CDR1 is MNHEY and CDR2 is SMNVEV in the germline V gene (reference sequence). V was pared by 5 bases and J by 3 bases, with 2 bases of the junction left unmatched. The CDR3 consists of 14 residues. Written as DNA, the CDR3 is TGTGCCAGCAGTAGACAGGGGGTTGGAAACACCATATATTTT. Amino acids: CASSRQGVGNTIYF.

This sequence joins TRBV20-1 and TRBJ2-2; 12 nucleotides align to TRBD1. Germline CDR1 is DFQATT and CDR2 is SNEGSKA (reference sequence). The ends lost 4 bases at V and 7 bases at J; junction bases unmatched: 4. This CDR3 region has 14 residues. CDR3 loop: CSAMGQGAGGELFF. In DNA, the CDR3 is TGCAGTGCTATGGGACAGGGGGCCGGCGGGGAGCTGTTTTTT.

The CDR3 nucleotides read TGTGCCAGCAGCTTGGCCGAAACAACTAATGAAAAACTGTTTTTT. It translates to CASSLAETTNEKLFF. The chain carries TRBV5-5 and TRBJ1-4, with unresolved D. The CDR3 spans 15 residues. Germline CDR1 SGHKS, CDR2 YYEKEE (reference sequence). Between the trimmed V and J ends, which lost 0 bases and 0 bases, there was a span of 6 bases.

There are many counts of this clonotype. The gene calls are TRBV29-1 and TRBJ1-1, with TRBD1 as a possible D gene (5 bases). The germline V gene encodes CDR1 SQVTM and CDR2 ANQGSEA. This CDR3 is built from 16 residues. Between the trimmed V and J ends, which lost 7 bases and 0 bases, there was a span of 21 bases. CDR3 sequence reads: CSAEGRLMGLNTEAFF. In nucleotides, the CDR3 is TGCAGCGCGGAGGGGCGACTGATGGGGTTGAACACTGAAGCTTTCTTT.

The chain recombines TRBV5-4 with TRBJ2-7; TRBD1 agrees at 7 bases. J was trimmed by 6 bases and V by 3 bases; bases with no gene match: 3. Germline CDR1 is SGHNT and CDR2 is YYREEE (reference sequence). The CDR3 contains 12 residues. Here the CDR3 reads CASSSTGIEQYF. The CDR3 coding sequence is TGTGCCAGCAGCTCGACAGGGATCGAGCAGTACTTC.